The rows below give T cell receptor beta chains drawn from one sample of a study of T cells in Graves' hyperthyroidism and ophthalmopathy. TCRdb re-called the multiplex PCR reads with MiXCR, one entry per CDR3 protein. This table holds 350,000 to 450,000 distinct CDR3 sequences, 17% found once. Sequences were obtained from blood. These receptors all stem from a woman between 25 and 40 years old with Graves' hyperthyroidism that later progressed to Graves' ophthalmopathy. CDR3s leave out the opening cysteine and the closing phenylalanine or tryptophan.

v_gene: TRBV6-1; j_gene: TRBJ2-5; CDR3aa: ATSETGGRETQY
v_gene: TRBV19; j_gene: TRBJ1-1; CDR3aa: ASRPGTASTEAF
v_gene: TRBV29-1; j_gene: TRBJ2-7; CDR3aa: SVEVDLALSSSYEQY
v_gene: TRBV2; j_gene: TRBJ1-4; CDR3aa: ASSSGQGQKLF
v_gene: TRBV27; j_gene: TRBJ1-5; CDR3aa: ASSLLGPHQPQH
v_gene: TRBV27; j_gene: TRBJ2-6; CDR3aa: ATLDISSGANVLT
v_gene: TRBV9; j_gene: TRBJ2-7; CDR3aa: ASSVGGTNSYEQY
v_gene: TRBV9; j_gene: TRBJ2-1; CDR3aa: ASSVNLAGGPGFKF
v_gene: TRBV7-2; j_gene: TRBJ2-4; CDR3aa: ASSETGGAKNIQY
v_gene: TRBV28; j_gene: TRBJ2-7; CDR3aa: ASSLESGGTYEQY
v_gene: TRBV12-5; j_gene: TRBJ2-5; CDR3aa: ASGSFRRGQETQY
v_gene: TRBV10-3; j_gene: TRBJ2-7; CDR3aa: AIGWERDYEQY
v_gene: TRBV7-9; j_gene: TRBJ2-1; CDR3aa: ATRQPGTGTHNEQF
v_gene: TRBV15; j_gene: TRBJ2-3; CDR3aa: ATSRDRWGLAGSTDTQY
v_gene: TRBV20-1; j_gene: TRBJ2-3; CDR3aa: SARIAGRVADTQY
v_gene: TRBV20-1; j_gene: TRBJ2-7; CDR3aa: SASPGGSYEQY
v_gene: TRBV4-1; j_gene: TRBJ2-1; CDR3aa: ASSRGDSLRNNEQF
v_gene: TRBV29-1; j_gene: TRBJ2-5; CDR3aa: SVGLAGGLETQY
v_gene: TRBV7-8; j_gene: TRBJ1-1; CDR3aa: ASSSTRGVTEAF
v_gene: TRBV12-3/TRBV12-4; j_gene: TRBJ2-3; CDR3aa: ASSGQGFEDTQY
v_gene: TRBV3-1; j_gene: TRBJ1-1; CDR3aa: ASSPETGYMNTEAF
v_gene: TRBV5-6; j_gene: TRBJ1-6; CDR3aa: ASSNLGTGGWGSPLH
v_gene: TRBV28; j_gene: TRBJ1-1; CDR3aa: ASSLSLGEGNTEAF
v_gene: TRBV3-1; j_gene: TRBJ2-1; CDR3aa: ASSQSSGGYNEQF
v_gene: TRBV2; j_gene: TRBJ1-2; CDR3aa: ASSRQGAPNYGYT
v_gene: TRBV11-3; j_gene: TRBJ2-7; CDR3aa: ASSFGSQSYEQY
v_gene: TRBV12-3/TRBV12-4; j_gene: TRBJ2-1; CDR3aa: ASMAGDYEQF
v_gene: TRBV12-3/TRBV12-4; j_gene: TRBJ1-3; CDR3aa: ASNTQGTRNTIY
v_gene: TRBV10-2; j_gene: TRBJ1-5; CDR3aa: ASSESRTPNQPQH
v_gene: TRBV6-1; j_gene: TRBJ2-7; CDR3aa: ASSEAQGGHDEQY
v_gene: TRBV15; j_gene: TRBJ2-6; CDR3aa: ATSRHATDGAGANVLT
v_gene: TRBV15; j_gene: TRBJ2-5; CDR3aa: ATSALRAQETQY
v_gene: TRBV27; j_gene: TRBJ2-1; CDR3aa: ASSYRAFYNEQF
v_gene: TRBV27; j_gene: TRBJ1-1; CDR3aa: ASKRAGGGTEAF
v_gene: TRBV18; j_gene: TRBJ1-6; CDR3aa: ASSPFSGGESPLH
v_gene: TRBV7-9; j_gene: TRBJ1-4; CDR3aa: ASSPQNEKLF
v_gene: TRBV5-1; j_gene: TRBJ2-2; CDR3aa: ASSLELYSNSNTGELF
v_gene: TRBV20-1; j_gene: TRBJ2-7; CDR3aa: SARREGLDEQY
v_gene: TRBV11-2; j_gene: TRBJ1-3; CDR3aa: ASSRTEGTGNTIY
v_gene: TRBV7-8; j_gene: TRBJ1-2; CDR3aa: ASSLNAGVDGYT
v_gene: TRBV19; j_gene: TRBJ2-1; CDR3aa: ASKIGTLYNEQF
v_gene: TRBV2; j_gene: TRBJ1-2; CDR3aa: ASIRTVNSNYGYT
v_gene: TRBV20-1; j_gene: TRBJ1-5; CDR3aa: SADTGTGWNQPQH
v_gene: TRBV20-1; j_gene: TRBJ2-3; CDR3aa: SATSGSHADTQY
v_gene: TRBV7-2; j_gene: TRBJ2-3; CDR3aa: ASSSRLAGRGTQY
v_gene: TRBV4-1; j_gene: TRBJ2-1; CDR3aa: ASSTAVRSSYNEQF
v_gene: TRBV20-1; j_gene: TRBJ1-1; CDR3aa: SARGRQEAF
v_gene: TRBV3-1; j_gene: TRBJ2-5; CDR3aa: ASLRGMGQETQY
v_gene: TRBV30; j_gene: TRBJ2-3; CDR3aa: AWSGQGFRAQY
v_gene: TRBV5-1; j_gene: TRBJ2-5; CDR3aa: ASSLKSQATQETQY
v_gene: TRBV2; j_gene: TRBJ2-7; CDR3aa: ASSEGPLSSYEQY
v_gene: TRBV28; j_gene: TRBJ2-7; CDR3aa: ASRTGTERYEQY
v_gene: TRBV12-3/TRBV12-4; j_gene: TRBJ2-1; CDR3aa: ASSPKRGGQASHNEQF
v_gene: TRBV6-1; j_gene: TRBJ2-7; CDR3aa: ASGPGETGADEQY
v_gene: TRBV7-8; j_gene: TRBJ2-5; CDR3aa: ASSPPTSGSFETQY